The 19 T cell receptor beta chains presented below share a single source sample, sequenced in a study of T cell responses to AZD1222 COVID-19 vaccine. The assay was immunoSEQ multiplex PCR, and TCRdb's table has in-frame clones only and misses some. The data contain 96,000 or so clones, 85% to 90% of them singletons. Sample: peripheral blood, taken on day 0 of AZD1222 vaccination. The receptors originated from an adult in good health.

The chain links TRBV28 to TRBJ2-5, with 10 bases aligning to TRBD1. Unmatched junction bases numbered 4, after V lost 5 bases and J lost 4 bases. Germline V gene sequence: CDR1 MDHEN, CDR2 SYDVKM. The CDR3 length is 14 residues. CDR3 bases: TGTGCCAGCAGTGAAGGACAGGGGGGAGAGACCCAGTACTTC. This sequence encodes CASSEGQGGETQYF.

The chain joins TRBV3-1 (or the pseudogene TRBV3-2) to TRBJ2-7; 7 bases match TRBD1. The CDR3 covers 13 residues. CDR1 and CDR2 (germline): LGHDT, YNNKEL (reference sequence). V was clipped by 4 bases and J by 6 bases; unmatched bases: 6. This CDR3 reads CASSLNRGGEQYF. The CDR3 nucleotides are TGTGCCAGCAGCCTCAACAGGGGTGGCGAGCAGTACTTC.

This clone was seen a handful of times. The chain uses TRBV2 and TRBJ2-4, with D perhaps TRBD1 (5 bases). The V end was cut by 2 bases, the J end by 6 bases, with 11 bases between. CDR3 length: 14 residues. Germline values: CDR1 SNHLY, CDR2 FYNNEI. The chain's CDR3 is CASSERREGNIQYF. The CDR3 DNA reads as TGTGCCAGCAGTGAACGCAGGGAAGGAAACATTCAGTACTTC.

The V and J genes are TRBV6-5 and TRBJ2-5; weak D call: TRBD1 (5 bases). Trimming stripped 3 bases from V and 2 bases from J, with 10 bases between. There are 14 residues in the CDR3. The germline V gene encodes CDR1 MNHEY and CDR2 SVGAGI. The CDR3 sequence: CASSYSGIQETQYF. The CDR3 coding sequence is TGTGCCAGCAGTTATTCAGGGATTCAAGAGACCCAGTACTTC.

The rearrangement joins TRBV7-3 to TRBJ1-5, with TRBD1 identical over 7 bases. CDR3 length: 14 residues. The germline CDR1 and CDR2 sequences are SGHTA and FQGTGA. V trimming: 4 bases; J trimming: 6 bases; junction bases outside the gene matches: 6. The CDR3 loop is CASSSTGMGQPQHF. Written as DNA, the CDR3 is TGTGCCAGCAGCTCGACAGGGATGGGTCAGCCCCAGCATTTT.

V usage is TRBV29-1 and J usage is TRBJ2-5; TRBD1 aligns across 11 bases. CDR3 length: 15 residues. The J segment lost 5 bases and the V segment lost 8 bases, leaving 13 bases of the junction unmatched. Germline CDR1 is SQVTM and CDR2 is ANQGSEA. The chain's CDR3 is CSSQSGTGGSETQYF. The CDR3 region has the DNA TGCAGCTCACAATCAGGGACAGGGGGATCGGAGACCCAGTACTTC. Looking up the rest from reference TRBV29-1 and TRBJ2-5 gives the full variable domain: SAVISQKPSRDICQRGTSLTIQCQVDSQVTMMFWYRQQPGQSLTLIATANQGSEATYESGFVIDKFPISRPNLTFSTLTVSNMSPEDSSIYLCSSQSGTGGSETQYFGPGTRLLVL.

This chain links TRBV11-2 with TRBJ2-3, with a tentative D call TRBD2 (5 bases). Germline CDR1 SGHAT, CDR2 FQNNGV. The CDR3 is made up of 12 amino acids. V lost 6 bases, J lost 5 bases, and 9 bases lay in between. CDR3 loop: CASSWTVDTQYF. DNA of the CDR3: TGTGCCAGCAGTTGGACTGTAGATACGCAGTATTTT.

The rearrangement uses TRBV3-1 (or the pseudogene TRBV3-2) and TRBJ2-3; TRBD2 is a possible D gene (5 bases). The germline V and J ends were trimmed by 0 bases and 3 bases, with 16 bases remaining between them. CDR3 length equals 17 residues. The V gene's germline CDR1 is LGHDT and CDR2 YNNKEL (reference sequence). CDR3: CASSQEKRTEGTDTQYF. DNA for the CDR3: TGTGCCAGCAGCCAAGAGAAGCGGACGGAAGGGACAGATACGCAGTATTTT.

J is TRBJ1-1 and V is TRBV9; D not certain. Germline CDR1 is SGDLS and CDR2 is YYNGEE. V was cut by 0 bases and J by 1 base, with 7 bases left in between. The CDR3 sequence is 14 residues long. This CDR3 is CASSVEPENTEAFF. The CDR3 DNA follows: TGTGCCAGCAGCGTAGAGCCCGAGAACACTGAAGCTTTCTTT.

V is TRBV7-8 and J is TRBJ2-7, with TRBD1 matching 7 bases. V was clipped by 4 bases and J by 3 bases; unmatched bases: 12. The V gene's germline CDR1 is SGHVS and CDR2 FQNEAQ. The CDR3 is 16 amino acids. The CDR3: CASSSMTQGPDYEQYF. DNA of the CDR3: TGTGCCAGCAGCTCCATGACACAGGGGCCGGACTACGAGCAGTACTTC.

This clone came up once. This chain uses TRBV4-1 with TRBJ1-5; 7 bases are a match to TRBD1. Germline loops: CDR1 MGHRA, CDR2 YSYEKL. The J segment lost 6 bases and the V segment lost 1 base, leaving 6 bases of the junction unmatched. This CDR3 comprises 15 residues. CDR3 sequence reads: CASSQGQGNVQPQHF. The CDR3 DNA is TGCGCCAGCAGCCAAGGACAGGGAAATGTTCAGCCCCAGCATTTT.

This clone was observed a handful of times. The chain employs TRBV6-1 and TRBJ1-6; D call uncertain. The length of the CDR3 is 13 residues. Germline CDR1 reads MNHNS; CDR2 reads SASEGT. Trimming took 0 bases from V and 4 from J, leaving 1 base between them. The CDR3 region is CASSEAYNSPLHF. The CDR3 bases are TGTGCCAGCAGTGAAGCTTATAATTCACCCCTCCACTTT.

The chain employs TRBV5-1 and TRBJ2-4, with 12 nucleotides matching TRBD2. From germline, CDR1 is SGHRS and CDR2 YFSETQ. The ends lost 5 bases at V and 0 bases at J; junction bases unmatched: 12. The CDR3 length is 19 residues. CDR3 sequence (DNA): TGCGCCAGCAGACAAATTGGGACTAGCGGGTTGCTAGCCAAAAACATTCAGTACTTC. This codes for CASRQIGTSGLLAKNIQYF.

This clone was counted a few times. The genes are TRBV11-1 and TRBJ2-7; D is unresolved. The CDR3 loop spans 13 amino acids. Germline lookup yields CDR1 SGHAT and CDR2 FQDESV (reference sequence). Trimming shortened V by 1 base and J by 2 bases, and 6 bases separated the two germline ends. DNA of the CDR3: TGTGCCAGCAGCTTAGACTATACCTACGAGCAGTACTTC. The encoded protein is CASSLDYTYEQYF.

This chain uses TRBV5-4 with TRBJ2-7, with TRBD2 identical over 10 bases. With 2 bases clipped from V and 4 bases from J, the junction kept 6 bases outside the gene matches. This CDR3 region has 15 residues. In germline, CDR1 is SGHNT, CDR2 YYREEE (reference sequence). CDR3 sequence reads: CASSLHPSGRYEQYF. DNA for the CDR3: TGTGCCAGCAGCTTACACCCTAGCGGGAGATACGAGCAGTACTTC.

The chain uses TRBV6-1 and TRBJ1-1, with a weak D call TRBD1 (5 bases). This CDR3 region has 14 residues. The germline V gene encodes CDR1 MNHNS and CDR2 SASEGT. V lost 2 bases and J 4 bases, leaving 11 bases between the germline ends. The DNA of the CDR3 is TGTGCCAGCAGTGAAAAGGGGTGGGGCACTGAAGCTTTCTTT. The encoded protein is CASSEKGWGTEAFF.

This rearrangement joins TRBV24-1 to TRBJ2-2; tentatively, D is TRBD1 (5 bases). Trimming cost V 9 bases and J 0 bases, with 22 bases left between them. The CDR3 sequence is 18 residues long. CDR1 is KGHDR and CDR2 is SFDVKD in the germline V gene. As DNA, the CDR3 is TGTGCCACCGACCCAGGACACGGATTGAAGCCGAACACCGGGGAGCTGTTTTTT. As protein: CATDPGHGLKPNTGELFF.

The V and J genes are TRBV28 and TRBJ2-1; maybe TRBD2 (6 bases). The CDR3 is 14 amino acids. Germline-derived CDR1 and CDR2 are MDHEN and SYDVKM. The V gene lost 3 bases and the J gene lost 7 bases, with 13 bases spanning the gap. CDR3 nucleotides: TGTGCCAGCAGTTTGCCGGCGGGGATGAATGAGCAGTTCTTC. This sequence encodes CASSLPAGMNEQFF.

The chain uses TRBV5-6 and TRBJ2-5; 8 bases are a match to TRBD2. Per the germline V gene, CDR1 is SGHDT and CDR2 is YYEEEE. V gave up 1 base and J gave up 4 bases; unmatched junction bases: 6. This CDR3 is 15 amino acids long. CDR3 region: CASSLFREGGETQYF. The CDR3 nucleotides are TGTGCCAGCAGCTTGTTTCGGGAGGGGGGAGAGACCCAGTACTTC.